The 22 T cell receptor beta chains presented below share a single source sample, sequenced in a study of human T cells and chemical hapten exposure. TCRdb processed the RACE reads anew with MiXCR; each CDR3 protein has one entry. The sample has approximately 400,000 distinct CDR3 sequences; 5% to 6.5% are singletons. Time point defined: pre-sensitization, week 0. Treatment given: therapeutic diphenylcyclopropenone sensitization with weekly scalp DPC. Sequenced material: whole blood, taken in connection with sensitization to the hapten diphenylcyclopropenone (DPC). The receptors were gathered from a woman between 50 and 59 years old with alopecia areata. Some clones in this sample may be carry-over from other donors' samples.

This clonotype was found many times. The chain couples TRBV6-2 or TRBV6-3 to TRBJ2-2, with TRBD2 identical over 14 bases. V trimming: 3 bases; J trimming: 4 bases; junction bases outside the gene matches: 7. The CDR3 is made up of 18 amino acids. Per the germline V gene, CDR1 is MNHEY and CDR2 is SVGEGT. CDR3 loop: CASSYPGLAGAGTGELFF. DNA for the CDR3: TGTGCCAGCAGTTATCCGGGACTAGCGGGAGCGGGCACCGGGGAGCTGTTTTTT.

This clonotype was counted ten times or more. The chain links TRBV4-1 to TRBJ2-7; the match to TRBD1 covers 10 bases. Per germline, CDR1 MGHRA and CDR2 YSYEKL. CDR3 length: 15 residues. Trimming removed 4 bases from V and 7 bases from J; junction bases left unmatched: 10. The CDR3 DNA sequence: TGCGCCAGCAGCCCATGGACAGGGGGGACTCGGGAGCAGTACTTC. Translated: CASSPWTGGTREQYF.

This clonotype was picked up a small number of times. This sequence joins TRBV4-2 and TRBJ2-1; TRBD2 is a possible D gene (7 bases). CDR1 LGHNA and CDR2 YNFKEQ come from the germline V gene. Trimming cost V 1 base and J 4 bases, with 20 bases left between them. The CDR3 is made up of 18 amino acids. CDR3 sequence: CASSQGKRGGILYNEQFF. The CDR3 bases are TGTGCCAGCAGCCAAGGAAAAAGGGGGGGGATTCTTTACAATGAGCAGTTCTTC.

In its sample, this clonotype was seen many times. The chain combines TRBV20-1 with TRBJ2-3; 9 positions agree with TRBD2. Germline lookup yields CDR1 DFQATT and CDR2 SNEGSKA (reference sequence). V trimming: 1 base; J trimming: 2 bases; junction bases outside the gene matches: 1. This CDR3 is built from 14 residues. CDR3 residues: CSARASGITDTQYF. For the CDR3, the DNA is TGCAGTGCTAGAGCTAGCGGGATCACAGATACGCAGTATTTT.

The rearrangement links TRBV6-6 to TRBJ2-7, with D tentatively TRBD2 (6 bases). The length of the CDR3 is 14 residues. CDR1 is MNHNY, CDR2 SVGAGI, per germline (reference sequence). Trimming took 6 bases from V and 2 from J, leaving 14 bases between them. The CDR3 sequence is CASSPGGGAYEQYF. CDR3 DNA sequence: TGTGCCAGCAGCCCCGGGGGTGGGGCCTACGAGCAGTACTTC.

This clonotype has at least ten counts. The V and J genes are TRBV6-4 and TRBJ2-1; 10 bases map to TRBD2. The CDR3 spans 18 residues. J was trimmed by 7 bases and V by 10 bases; bases with no gene match: 22. Germline values: CDR1 MRHNA, CDR2 SNTAGT. The CDR3 here is CATLFGQAGGPPRNEQFF. The CDR3 DNA reads as TGTGCCACACTATTCGGGCAAGCGGGAGGGCCCCCTCGGAATGAGCAGTTCTTC.

This clonotype has at least ten counts. The rearrangement joins TRBV3-1 to TRBJ1-1; D is unresolved. CDR1 is LGHDT, CDR2 YNNKEL, per germline (reference sequence). The CDR3 extends over 13 amino acids. Trimming shortened V by 2 bases and J by 2 bases, and 6 bases separated the two germline ends. The DNA for the CDR3 is TGTGCCAGCAGCCAAAAGGGCAACACTGAAGCTTTCTTT. Translated, it gives CASSQKGNTEAFF.

This clonotype was counted many times. The gene calls are TRBV12-3 or TRBV12-4 and TRBJ2-2, with D maybe TRBD2 (5 bases). V was trimmed by 4 bases and J by 4 bases, leaving 13 bases between them. This CDR3 comprises 15 residues. CDR3: CASSSLAYSTGELFF. CDR3 nucleotide sequence: TGTGCCAGCAGTTCTCTAGCTTACTCCACCGGGGAGCTGTTTTTT.

This clonotype was seen a few times. V gene TRBV20-1 combines with J gene TRBJ2-7; a weak D match, TRBD2 (5 bases). The CDR3 is made up of 13 amino acids. V was clipped by 5 bases and J by 1 base, with 12 bases between them. Looked up from germline, CDR1 is DFQATT and CDR2 is SNEGSKA (reference sequence). The CDR3 coding sequence is TGCAGTGCTCCTAGGGAGAATTCCTACGAGCAGTACTTC. Translated: CSAPRENSYEQYF.

A word on this clonotype: A much bigger clone sits one base away, suggesting this may be a read error. The chain's CDR3 is CASSLADNYNEEFF. CDR3 nucleotide sequence: TGCGCCAGCAGCTTGGCGGACAACTACAATGAGGAGTTCTTC. The rearrangement joins TRBV5-1 to TRBJ2-1, with D possibly TRBD1 on 5 matching bases. This CDR3 contains 14 residues. Germline V gives CDR1 SGHRS, CDR2 YFSETQ.

This clonotype was detected only a few times. For the CDR3, the DNA is TGTGCCAGCAGCTTGCGGGGTAGACCTGAAGCTTTCTTT. As protein: CASSLRGRPEAFF. The rearrangement joins TRBV7-8 to TRBJ1-1; D unclear. The V gene's germline CDR1 is SGHVS and CDR2 FQNEAQ. This CDR3 has 13 amino acids. V lost 3 bases to trimming and J lost 6 bases, with 11 bases between them.

The sample holds many counts of this clonotype. The chain couples TRBV9 to TRBJ2-3; 9 bases align to TRBD2. Germline CDR1 is SGDLS and CDR2 is YYNGEE. The V segment lost 4 bases and the J segment 0 bases; nucleotides outside the gene matches: 6. The CDR3 is made up of 16 amino acids. CDR3 residues: CASSRFSGRSTDTQYF. As DNA, the CDR3 is TGTGCCAGCAGCAGGTTCAGCGGGAGGAGCACAGATACGCAGTATTTT.

This clonotype has at least ten counts. The chain has TRBV12-3 or TRBV12-4 and TRBJ2-1, with D perhaps TRBD1 or TRBD2 (5 bases each). CDR3 size: 12 residues. V lost 7 bases, J lost 8 bases, and 12 bases lay in between. CDR3 nucleotides: TGTGCCAGCAAAAGAGGGGCGGATGAGCAGTTCTTC. It yields the protein CASKRGADEQFF.

This clonotype was seen ten or more times. The gene calls are TRBV5-6 and TRBJ2-1; D might be TRBD1 or TRBD2, each matching 5 bases. The CDR3 runs 14 residues. The germline CDR1 and CDR2 sequences are SGHDT and YYEEEE. CDR3 nucleotides: TGTGCAGGGAAGGGACCGAAGATTATTAATGAGCAGTTCTTC. Protein sequence: CAGKGPKIINEQFF.

This clonotype was seen at least ten times. The genes are TRBV4-3 and TRBJ2-7, with 8 bases aligning to TRBD1. The CDR3 contains 15 residues. V trimming: 4 bases; J trimming: 3 bases; junction bases outside the gene matches: 8. The germline gives CDR1 LGHNA, CDR2 YSLEER. The CDR3: CASSRAGTGSYEQYF. The CDR3 DNA reads TGCGCCAGCAGCCGGGCGGGGACAGGAAGCTACGAGCAGTACTTC.

This clonotype came up many times. This chain links TRBV4-1 with TRBJ2-6, with TRBD1 matching 7 bases. The ends lost 5 bases at V and 0 bases at J; junction bases unmatched: 13. CDR1 and CDR2 from the germline V gene are MGHRA and YSYEKL. The CDR3 loop spans 19 amino acids. The CDR3 bases are TGCGCCAGCAGCAAAGGATGGGGCCCAGGGGGCTCTGGGGCCAACGTCCTGACTTTC. Its protein product is CASSKGWGPGGSGANVLTF.

Ten or more counts support this clonotype. V is TRBV12-3 or TRBV12-4 and J is TRBJ1-5; no clear D. V was trimmed by 3 bases and J by 1 base, leaving 4 bases between them. The CDR3 consists of 13 residues. The CDR3 sequence: CASSFSSNQPQHF. CDR3 DNA: TGTGCCAGCAGTTTTTCCAGCAATCAGCCCCAGCATTTT.

This clonotype was observed a handful of times. The J gene is TRBJ2-7, the V gene TRBV10-3, with 9 bases lining up with TRBD1. V gave up 6 bases and J gave up 3 bases; unmatched junction bases: 6. The CDR3 runs to 14 residues. The V gene's germline CDR1 is ENHRY and CDR2 SYGVKD. In nucleotides, the CDR3 is TGTGCCATCAGAGATATGGGACAGGGCTACGAGCAGTACTTC. Protein product: CAIRDMGQGYEQYF.

The rearrangement uses TRBV18 and TRBJ2-4; 10 nucleotides match TRBD1. Germline CDR1 is KGHSH and CDR2 is LQKENI. CDR3 length equals 15 residues. V gave up 0 bases and J gave up 8 bases; unmatched junction bases: 4. The CDR3 loop is CASSPPGQGGDIQYF. The CDR3 DNA reads as TGTGCCAGCTCACCACCCGGACAGGGGGGGGACATTCAGTACTTC.

This clonotype was picked up many times. The chain couples TRBV28 to TRBJ2-7; D may be TRBD1 (6 bases). Looked up from germline, CDR1 is MDHEN and CDR2 is SYDVKM. V was cut by 11 bases and J by 0 bases, with 17 bases left in between. CDR3 length: 14 residues. The CDR3 is CASRARDNSYEQYF. The CDR3 bases are TGTGCCTCCCGCGCCCGGGACAACTCCTACGAGCAGTACTTC.

This clonotype was seen only a few times. The chain combines TRBV9 with TRBJ1-1; 7 bases map to TRBD1. The J segment lost 2 bases and the V segment lost 2 bases, leaving 6 bases of the junction unmatched. The germline V gene has CDR1 SGDLS and CDR2 YYNGEE. The CDR3 runs to 15 residues. The CDR3 DNA follows: TGTGCCAGCAGCGTGAGCACAGGGGCAAACACTGAAGCTTTCTTT. It codes for CASSVSTGANTEAFF.

This clonotype was found many times. The V and J genes are TRBV7-2 and TRBJ2-4; 9 bases match TRBD2. CDR1 is SGHTA and CDR2 is FQGNSA in the germline V gene. Trimming removed 2 bases from V and 0 bases from J; junction bases left unmatched: 17. This CDR3 is 21 amino acids long. The CDR3 is CASSLNPKGLAGVTAKNIQYF. The CDR3 DNA reads as TGTGCCAGCAGCTTAAATCCCAAGGGGTTAGCGGGGGTCACAGCCAAAAACATTCAGTACTTC.